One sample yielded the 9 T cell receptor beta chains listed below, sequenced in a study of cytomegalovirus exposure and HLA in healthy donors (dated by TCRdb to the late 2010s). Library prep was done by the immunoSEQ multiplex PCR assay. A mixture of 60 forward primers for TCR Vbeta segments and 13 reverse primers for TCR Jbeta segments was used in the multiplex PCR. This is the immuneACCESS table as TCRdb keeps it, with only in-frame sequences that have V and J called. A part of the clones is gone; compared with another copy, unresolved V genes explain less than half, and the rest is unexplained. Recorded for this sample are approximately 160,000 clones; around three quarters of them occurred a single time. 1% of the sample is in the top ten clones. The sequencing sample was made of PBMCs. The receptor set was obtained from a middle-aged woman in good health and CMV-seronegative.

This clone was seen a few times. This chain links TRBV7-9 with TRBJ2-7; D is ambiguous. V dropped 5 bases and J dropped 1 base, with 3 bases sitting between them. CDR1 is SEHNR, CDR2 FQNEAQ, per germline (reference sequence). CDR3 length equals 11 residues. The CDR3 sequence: CASSPSYEQYF. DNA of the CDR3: TGTGCCAGCAGCCCGTCCTACGAGCAGTACTTC.

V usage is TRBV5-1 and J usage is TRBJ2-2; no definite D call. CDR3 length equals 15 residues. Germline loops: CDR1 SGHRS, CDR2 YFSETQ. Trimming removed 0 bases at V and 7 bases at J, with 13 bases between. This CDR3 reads CASSLVTPPGGELFF. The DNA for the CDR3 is TGCGCCAGCAGCTTGGTCACCCCCCCAGGCGGGGAGCTGTTTTTT.

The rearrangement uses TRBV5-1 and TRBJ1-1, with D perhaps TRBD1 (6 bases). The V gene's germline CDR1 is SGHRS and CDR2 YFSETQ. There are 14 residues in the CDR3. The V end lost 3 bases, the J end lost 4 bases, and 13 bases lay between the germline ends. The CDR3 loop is CASSSSAGATEAFF. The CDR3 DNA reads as TGCGCCAGCAGCTCCTCGGCAGGGGCCACTGAAGCTTTCTTT.

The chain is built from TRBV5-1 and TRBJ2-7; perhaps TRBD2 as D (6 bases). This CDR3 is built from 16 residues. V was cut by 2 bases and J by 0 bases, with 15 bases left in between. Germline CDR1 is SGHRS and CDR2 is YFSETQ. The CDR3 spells CASSFRGGTLSYEQYF. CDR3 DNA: TGCGCCAGCAGCTTTAGGGGAGGAACCCTCTCCTACGAGCAGTACTTC.

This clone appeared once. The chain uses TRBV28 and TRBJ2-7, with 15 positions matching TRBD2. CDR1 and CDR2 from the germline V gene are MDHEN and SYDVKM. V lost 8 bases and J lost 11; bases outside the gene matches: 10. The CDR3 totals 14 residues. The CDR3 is CASGSGTSGRMEYF. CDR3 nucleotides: TGTGCCAGCGGATCCGGGACTAGCGGGAGGATGGAGTACTTC.

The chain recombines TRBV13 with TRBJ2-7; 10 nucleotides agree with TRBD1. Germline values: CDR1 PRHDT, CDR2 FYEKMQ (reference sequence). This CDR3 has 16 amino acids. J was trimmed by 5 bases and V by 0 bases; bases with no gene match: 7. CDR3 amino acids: CASSLGDGQGDDEQYF. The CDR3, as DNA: TGTGCCAGCAGCTTAGGCGATGGACAGGGGGACGACGAGCAGTACTTC. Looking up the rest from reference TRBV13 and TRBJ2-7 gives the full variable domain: AAGVIQSPRHLIKEKRETATLKCYPIPRHDTVYWYQQGPGQDPQFLISFYEKMQSDKGSIPDRFSAQQFSDYHSELNMSSLELGDSALYFCASSLGDGQGDDEQYFGPGTRLTVT.

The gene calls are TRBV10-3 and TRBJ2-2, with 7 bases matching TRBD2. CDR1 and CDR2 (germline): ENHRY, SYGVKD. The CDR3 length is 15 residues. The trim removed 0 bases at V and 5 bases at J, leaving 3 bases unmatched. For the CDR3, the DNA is TGTGCCATCAGTGAGTCGTCAGCGGGAACCGGGGAGCTGTTTTTT. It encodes CAISESSAGTGELFF.

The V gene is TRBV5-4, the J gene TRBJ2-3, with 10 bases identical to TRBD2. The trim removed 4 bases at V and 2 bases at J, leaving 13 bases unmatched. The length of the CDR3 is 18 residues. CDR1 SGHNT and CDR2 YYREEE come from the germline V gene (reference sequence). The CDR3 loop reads CASSHASGSHRVTDTQYF. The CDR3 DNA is TGTGCCAGCAGCCATGCTAGCGGGAGCCACCGGGTCACAGATACGCAGTATTTT.

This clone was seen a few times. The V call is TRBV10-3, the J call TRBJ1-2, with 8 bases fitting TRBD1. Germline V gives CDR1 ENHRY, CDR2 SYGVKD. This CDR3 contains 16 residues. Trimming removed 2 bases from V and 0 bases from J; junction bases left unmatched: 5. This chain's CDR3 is CAISEGTGTANYGYTF. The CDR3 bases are TGTGCCATCAGTGAGGGGACAGGTACGGCTAACTATGGCTACACCTTC.